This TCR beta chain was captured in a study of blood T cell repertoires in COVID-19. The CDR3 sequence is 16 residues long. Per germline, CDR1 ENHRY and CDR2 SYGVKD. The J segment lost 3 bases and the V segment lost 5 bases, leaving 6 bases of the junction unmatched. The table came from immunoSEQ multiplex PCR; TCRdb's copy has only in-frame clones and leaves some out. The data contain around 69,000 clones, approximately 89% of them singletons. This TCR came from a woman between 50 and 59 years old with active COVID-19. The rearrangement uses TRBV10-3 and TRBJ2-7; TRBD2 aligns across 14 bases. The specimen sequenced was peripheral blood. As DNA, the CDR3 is TGTGCCATCAGTCCACCGGGGACTAGCGGGAGCTACGAGCAGTACTTC. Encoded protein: CAISPPGTSGSYEQYF.